The 23 T cell receptor beta chains below were found in one sample sequenced in a study of cytomegalovirus exposure and HLA in healthy donors. This table comes from immunoSEQ multiplex PCR, and its TCRdb copy is limited to in-frame clones, with some not included. The table includes about 140,000 clones, 80% to 90% detected once. The source material was PBMCs. The receptors shown here come from a man aged 18 to 35 in good health and CMV-seronegative.

The rearrangement links TRBV19 to TRBJ2-6; possibly TRBD1 for D (6 bases). V was clipped by 3 bases and J by 2 bases, with 17 bases between them. The CDR3 totals 18 residues. Germline V lookup: CDR1 LNHDA, CDR2 SQIVND (reference sequence). This CDR3 is CASSIQWADSPGANVLTF. For the CDR3, the DNA is TGTGCCAGTAGTATTCAATGGGCGGACAGTCCTGGGGCCAACGTCCTGACTTTC.

This clone showed up just once. CDR3 coding DNA: TGTGCCAGCACCGACAGGTCGGGGGGAGAGACCCAGTACTTC. As protein: CASTDRSGGETQYF. The chain combines TRBV6-6 with TRBJ2-5; tentatively, D is TRBD2 (7 bases). V shed 7 bases and J shed 4 bases, with 16 bases lying between them. In germline, CDR1 is MNHNY, CDR2 SVGAGI (reference sequence). This CDR3 is built from 14 residues.

The chain combines TRBV5-6 with TRBJ2-5; D is uncertain. V lost 3 bases, J lost 0 bases, and 15 bases lay in between. Germline V gene data show CDR1 as SGHDT and CDR2 as YYEEEE. The CDR3 has 16 amino acids. In nucleotides, the CDR3 is TGTGCCAGCAGCTCACTTTCCCCATATTACCAAGAGACCCAGTACTTC. Its translation is CASSSLSPYYQETQYF.

J is TRBJ1-3 and V is TRBV14; 10 bases line up with TRBD1. The CDR3 consists of 15 residues. The germline V gene encodes CDR1 SGHDN and CDR2 FVKESK. Trimming at V came to 3 bases and at J to 10 bases, leaving 9 bases not matched to a gene. The CDR3 DNA follows: TGTGCCAGCAGCCAGACCGGGACAGGGGCTGGAACCATATATTTT. It codes for CASSQTGTGAGTIYF.

This chain uses TRBV28 with TRBJ2-7; D not resolved. This CDR3 is built from 11 residues. CDR1 and CDR2 (germline): MDHEN, SYDVKM. With 5 bases removed from V and 2 bases from J, the gap between germline ends came to 4 bases. The CDR3 spells CASSTPYEQYF. In DNA, the CDR3 is TGTGCCAGCAGTACACCCTACGAGCAGTACTTC.

The chain couples TRBV15 to TRBJ1-4; weak D call: TRBD1 (5 bases). Germline values: CDR1 LNHNV, CDR2 YYDKDF (reference sequence). Trimming took 5 bases from V and 7 from J, leaving 11 bases between them. The CDR3 is 13 residues long. CDR3 coding DNA: TGTGCCACCAGCCGTGGGGGAGGTGAAAAACTGTTTTTT. The encoded protein is CATSRGGGEKLFF.

The chain couples TRBV25-1 to TRBJ2-7; 9 bases align to TRBD1. From germline, CDR1 is MGHDK and CDR2 SYGVNS. The CDR3 runs 12 residues. V lost 8 bases and J lost 2; bases outside the gene matches: 1. The CDR3 is CASDRGTYEQYF. The DNA for the CDR3 is TGTGCCAGCGACAGGGGGACCTACGAGCAGTACTTC.

CDR3 amino acids: CASSPPGQGAIGNTIYF. CDR3 in DNA: TGTGCCAGCTCACCACCGGGACAGGGGGCGATTGGAAACACCATATATTTT. J is TRBJ1-3 and V is TRBV18; 12 bases fit TRBD1. Germline lookup yields CDR1 KGHSH and CDR2 LQKENI. V was pared by 0 bases and J by 3 bases, with 3 bases of the junction left unmatched. This CDR3 is 17 amino acids long.

The chain has TRBV30 and TRBJ2-7, with 8 positions matching TRBD2. CDR3 length: 13 amino acids. Germline CDR1 and CDR2: GTSNPN and SVGIG (reference sequence). V was pared by 0 bases and J by 2 bases, with 0 bases of the junction left unmatched. CDR3: CAWSVAGAYEQYF. The CDR3, as DNA: TGTGCCTGGAGTGTAGCGGGGGCCTACGAGCAGTACTTC.

The rearrangement links TRBV7-7 to TRBJ2-1, with D hard to call. V was pared by 5 bases and J by 6 bases, with 17 bases between. The germline gives CDR1 SSHAT, CDR2 FNYEAQ (reference sequence). This CDR3 comprises 15 residues. In nucleotides, the CDR3 is TGTGCCAGCAGCCCATGGTCCCTACGGAGCAATGAGCAGTTCTTC. Amino acid sequence: CASSPWSLRSNEQFF. The whole variable domain, filled in from reference TRBV7-7 and TRBJ2-1, reads GAGVSQSPRYKVTKRGQDVTLRCDPISSHATLYWYQQALGQGPEFLTYFNYEAQPDKSGLPSDRFSAERPEGSISTLTIQRTEQRDSAMYRCASSPWSLRSNEQFFGPGTRLTVL.

This chain connects TRBV30 to TRBJ2-5; TRBD2 aligns across 10 bases. V shed 3 bases and J 4 bases; nucleotides not matched to a gene: 11. The CDR3 length is 16 residues. Germline CDR1 reads GTSNPN; CDR2 reads SVGIG (reference sequence). The DNA for the CDR3 is TGTGCCTGGAGCCCGGGGCTAGCGGGGGTTCGAGAGACCCAGTACTTC. Protein sequence: CAWSPGLAGVRETQYF.

This chain connects TRBV7-9 to TRBJ2-1; TRBD2 aligns across 8 bases. Germline loops: CDR1 SEHNR, CDR2 FQNEAQ (reference sequence). Trimming cost V 0 bases and J 5 bases; bases outside gene matches: 3. The CDR3 length is 15 residues. The CDR3 protein is CASSLALAEDNEQFF. The CDR3 DNA reads as TGTGCCAGCAGCTTAGCACTAGCGGAGGACAATGAGCAGTTCTTC.

The chain uses TRBV7-2 and TRBJ2-7, with a weak D call TRBD1 (5 bases). Trimming pared 0 bases from V and 6 bases from J, leaving 9 bases between. Germline V gene sequence: CDR1 SGHTA, CDR2 FQGNSA. This CDR3 is built from 13 residues. CDR3 bases: TGTGCCAGCAGCTTAGCGCAGGGTTCCGAGCAGTACTTC. This codes for CASSLAQGSEQYF.

The rearrangement joins TRBV27 to TRBJ2-7; no firm D call. The CDR3 is 12 amino acids. Trimming shortened V by 4 bases and J by 1 base, and 5 bases separated the two germline ends. Germline values: CDR1 MNHEY, CDR2 SMNVEV (reference sequence). The CDR3 region is CASSYNSYEQYF. DNA of the CDR3: TGTGCCAGCAGTTATAATTCCTACGAGCAGTACTTC.

This chain uses TRBV5-1 with TRBJ2-7; no clear D gene. CDR1 is SGHRS, CDR2 YFSETQ, per germline. The CDR3 has 12 residues. Trimming took off 7 bases at V and 2 bases at J, with 10 bases between the two ends. The DNA for the CDR3 is TGCGCCAGCGGCTACGAGACCTACGAGCAGTACTTC. Protein sequence: CASGYETYEQYF.

The genes are TRBV9 and TRBJ2-6, with D possibly TRBD1 on 6 matching bases. The CDR3 spans 15 residues. Germline lookup yields CDR1 SGDLS and CDR2 YYNGEE. Trimming took 1 base from V and 12 from J, leaving 17 bases between them. CDR3 bases: TGTGCCAGCAGCGTACAGGGGCTTCAAGGGGGCGTCCTGACTTTC. Translated, it gives CASSVQGLQGGVLTF.

The V gene is TRBV5-1, the J gene TRBJ1-4; D is ambiguous. The CDR3 contains 15 residues. Between the trimmed V and J ends, which lost 0 bases and 0 bases, there was a span of 6 bases. CDR1 is SGHRS and CDR2 is YFSETQ in the germline V gene. In DNA form, the CDR3 reads TGCGCCAGCAGCTTGGCAGGTGCAACTAATGAAAAACTGTTTTTT. This sequence encodes CASSLAGATNEKLFF.

The chain combines TRBV7-8 with TRBJ1-3; no definite D call. The V and J ends lost 1 base and 0 bases respectively, with 10 bases between them. In germline, CDR1 is SGHVS, CDR2 FQNEAQ. The CDR3 has 16 residues. Here the CDR3 DNA reads TGTGCCAGCAGCTTAGGGGCAGGTTCCTCTGGAAACACCATATATTTT. Protein: CASSLGAGSSGNTIYF.

The chain uses TRBV5-4 and TRBJ1-1; 9 nucleotides agree with TRBD1. The CDR3 has 15 amino acids. With 6 bases clipped from V and 6 bases from J, the junction kept 12 bases outside the gene matches. CDR1 SGHNT and CDR2 YYREEE come from the germline V gene (reference sequence). CDR3 DNA sequence: TGTGCCAGCACCCTGGGACAGGGAGGAAGCGCTGAAGCTTTCTTT. Protein: CASTLGQGGSAEAFF.

This sequence joins TRBV18 and TRBJ1-2; TRBD1 matches at 7 bases. Germline V gene lookup returns CDR1 KGHSH and CDR2 LQKENI. The CDR3 sequence is 16 residues long. Trimming removed 0 bases from V and 7 bases from J; junction bases left unmatched: 11. DNA of the CDR3: TGTGCCAGCTCACCACCGTTCAGAGACAGGGTGCTTGGCTACACCTTC. This gives the protein CASSPPFRDRVLGYTF.

Points on this clone: Other DNA variants within this sample encode the same CDR3. This chain uses TRBV6-1 with TRBJ2-6; a weak D match, TRBD2 (6 bases). In germline, CDR1 is MNHNS, CDR2 SASEGT. This CDR3 region has 15 residues. The V gene lost 3 bases and the J gene lost 0 bases, with 6 bases spanning the gap. The CDR3 sequence is CASSEGGSGANVLTF. DNA of the CDR3: TGTGCCAGCAGTGAGGGGGGCTCTGGGGCCAACGTCCTGACTTTC.

The chain joins TRBV27 to TRBJ2-1, with 9 nucleotides matching TRBD2. Germline lookup yields CDR1 MNHEY and CDR2 SMNVEV (reference sequence). The CDR3 extends over 17 amino acids. The J segment lost 5 bases and the V segment lost 6 bases, leaving 14 bases of the junction unmatched. The CDR3 nucleotides read TGTGCCAGCAGCCTCTTCCCGGGACTAGCCTCAGACAATGAGCAGTTCTTC. Amino acid sequence: CASSLFPGLASDNEQFF.

The gene calls are TRBV19 and TRBJ1-5, with TRBD1 matching 7 bases. The V and J ends lost 7 bases and 5 bases, in that order; junction bases with no gene match: 8. Germline CDR1 and CDR2: LNHDA and SQIVND (reference sequence). The CDR3 runs 14 residues. The CDR3 nucleotides read TGTGCCAGTACCCCGACAGGGTTTTATCAGCCCCAGCATTTT. Protein: CASTPTGFYQPQHF.